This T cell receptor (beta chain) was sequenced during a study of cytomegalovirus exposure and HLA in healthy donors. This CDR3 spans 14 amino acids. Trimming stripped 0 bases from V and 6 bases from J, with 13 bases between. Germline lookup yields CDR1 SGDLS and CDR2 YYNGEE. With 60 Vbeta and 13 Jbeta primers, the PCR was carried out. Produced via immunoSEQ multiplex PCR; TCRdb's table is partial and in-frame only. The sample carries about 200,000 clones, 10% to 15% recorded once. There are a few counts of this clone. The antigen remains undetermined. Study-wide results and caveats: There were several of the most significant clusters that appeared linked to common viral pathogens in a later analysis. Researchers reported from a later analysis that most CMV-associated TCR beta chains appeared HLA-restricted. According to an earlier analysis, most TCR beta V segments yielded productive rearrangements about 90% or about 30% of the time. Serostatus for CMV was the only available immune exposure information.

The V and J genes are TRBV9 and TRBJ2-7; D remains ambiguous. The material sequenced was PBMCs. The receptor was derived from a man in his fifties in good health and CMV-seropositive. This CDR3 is CASSVAGPTAEQYF. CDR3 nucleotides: TGTGCCAGCAGCGTAGCCGGCCCAACAGCCGAGCAGTACTTC.